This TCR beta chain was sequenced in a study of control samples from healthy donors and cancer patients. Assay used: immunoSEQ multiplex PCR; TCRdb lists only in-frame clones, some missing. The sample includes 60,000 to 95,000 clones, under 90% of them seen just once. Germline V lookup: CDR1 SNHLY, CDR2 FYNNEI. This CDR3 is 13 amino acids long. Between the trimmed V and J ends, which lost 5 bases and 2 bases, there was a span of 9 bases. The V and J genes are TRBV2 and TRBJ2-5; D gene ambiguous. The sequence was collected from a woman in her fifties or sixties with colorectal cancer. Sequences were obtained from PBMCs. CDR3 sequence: CASSISRQETQYF. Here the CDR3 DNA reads TGTGCCAGCAGTATCTCTAGACAAGAGACCCAGTACTTC. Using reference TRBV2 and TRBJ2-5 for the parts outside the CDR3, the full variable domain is EPEVTQTPSHQVTQMGQEVILRCVPISNHLYFYWYRQILGQKVEFLVSFYNNEISEKSEIFDDQFSVERPDGSNFTLKIRSTKLEDSAMYFCASSISRQETQYFGPGTRLLVL.